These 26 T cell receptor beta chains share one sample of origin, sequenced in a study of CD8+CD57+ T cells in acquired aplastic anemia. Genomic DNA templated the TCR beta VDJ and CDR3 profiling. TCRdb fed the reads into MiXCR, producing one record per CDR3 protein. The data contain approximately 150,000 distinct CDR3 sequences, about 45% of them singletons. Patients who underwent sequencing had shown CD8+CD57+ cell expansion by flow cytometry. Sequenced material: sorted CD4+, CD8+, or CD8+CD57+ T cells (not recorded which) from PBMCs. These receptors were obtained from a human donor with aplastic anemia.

The DNA of the CDR3 is TGCAGTGCTATTTCCGAGTCCTACAATGAGCAGTTCTTC. Translation: CSAISESYNEQFF. This chain connects TRBV20-1 to TRBJ2-1; D not resolved. V was pared by 4 bases and J by 1 base, with 8 bases between. In germline, CDR1 is DFQATT, CDR2 SNEGSKA (reference sequence). The CDR3 is made up of 13 amino acids.

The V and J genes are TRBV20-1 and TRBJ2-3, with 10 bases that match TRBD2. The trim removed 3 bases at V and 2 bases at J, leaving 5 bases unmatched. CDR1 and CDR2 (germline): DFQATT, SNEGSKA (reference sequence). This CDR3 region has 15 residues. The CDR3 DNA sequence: TGCAGTGCTAGGGTAGCGGGAGGATCCACAGATACGCAGTATTTT. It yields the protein CSARVAGGSTDTQYF.

The CDR3 DNA reads as TGCAGTGCTAGAGACCCCTTCCGCGGGATGGGGGAGCAGTACTTC. It is translated as CSARDPFRGMGEQYF. The chain couples TRBV20-1 to TRBJ2-7; D possibly corresponds to TRBD2 (6 bases). V was clipped by 0 bases and J by 7 bases, with 19 bases between them. This CDR3 has 15 amino acids. CDR1 DFQATT and CDR2 SNEGSKA come from the germline V gene (reference sequence).

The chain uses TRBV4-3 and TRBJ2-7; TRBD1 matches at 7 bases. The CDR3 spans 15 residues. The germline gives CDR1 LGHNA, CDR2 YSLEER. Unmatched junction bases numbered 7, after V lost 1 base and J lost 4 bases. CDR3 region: CASSQGVGQTYEQYF. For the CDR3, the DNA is TGCGCCAGCAGCCAAGGTGTGGGACAGACGTACGAGCAGTACTTC.

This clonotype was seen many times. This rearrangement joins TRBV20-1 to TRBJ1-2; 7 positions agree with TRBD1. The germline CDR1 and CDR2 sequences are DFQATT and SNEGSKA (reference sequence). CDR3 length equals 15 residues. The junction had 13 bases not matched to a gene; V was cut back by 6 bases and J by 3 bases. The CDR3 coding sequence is TGCAGTGCCCCCCAGGGGGGGCAAATGGACTATGGCTACACCTTC. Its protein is CSAPQGGQMDYGYTF.

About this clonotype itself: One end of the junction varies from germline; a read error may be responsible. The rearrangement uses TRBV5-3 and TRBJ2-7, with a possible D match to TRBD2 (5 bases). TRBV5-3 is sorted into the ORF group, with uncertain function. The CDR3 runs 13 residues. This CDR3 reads CASSLVGVYEQYF. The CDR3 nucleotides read TGTGCCAGCAGCTTGGTCGGGGTATACGAGCAGTACTTC.

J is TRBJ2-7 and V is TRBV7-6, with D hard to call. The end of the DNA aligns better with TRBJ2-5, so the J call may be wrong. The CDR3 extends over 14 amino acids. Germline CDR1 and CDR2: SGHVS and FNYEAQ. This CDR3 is CASSLPYDQETQYF. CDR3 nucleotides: TGTGCCAGCAGCTTACCGTATGACCAAGAGACCCAGTACTTC.

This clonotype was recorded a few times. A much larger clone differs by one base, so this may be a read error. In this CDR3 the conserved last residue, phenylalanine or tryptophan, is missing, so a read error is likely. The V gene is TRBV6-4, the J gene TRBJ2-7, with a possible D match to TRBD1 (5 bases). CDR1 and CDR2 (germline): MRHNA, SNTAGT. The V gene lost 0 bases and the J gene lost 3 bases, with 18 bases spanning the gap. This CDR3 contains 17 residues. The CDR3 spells CASSDSNGQETDYEQYL. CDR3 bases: TGTGCCAGCAGTGACTCAAACGGACAAGAAACCGACTACGAGCAGTACCTC.

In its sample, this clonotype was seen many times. This chain's CDR3 is CASRRTGTGYTF. The CDR3 bases are TGTGCCAGCAGACGGACAGGGACTGGCTACACCTTC. The chain is built from TRBV2 and TRBJ1-2, with TRBD1 matching over 8 bases. The germline gives CDR1 SNHLY, CDR2 FYNNEI. The CDR3 has 12 residues. J was trimmed by 7 bases and V by 6 bases; bases with no gene match: 4.

CDR3 DNA sequence: TGTGCCAGTAGTCGAGGGACGGGGACTTACTACGAGCAGTACTTC. This codes for CASSRGTGTYYEQYF. The chain uses TRBV19 and TRBJ2-7; TRBD2 is a possible D gene (6 bases). CDR1 LNHDA and CDR2 SQIVND come from the germline V gene (reference sequence). The CDR3 has 15 residues. Deletions cut 5 bases from V and 3 bases from J, with 17 bases between.

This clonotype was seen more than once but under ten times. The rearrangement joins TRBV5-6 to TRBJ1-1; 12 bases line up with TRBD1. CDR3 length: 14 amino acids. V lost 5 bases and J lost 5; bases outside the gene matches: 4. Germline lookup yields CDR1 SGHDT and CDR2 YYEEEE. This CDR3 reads CASRGTGGRTEAFF. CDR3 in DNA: TGTGCCAGCAGGGGGACAGGGGGCCGGACTGAAGCTTTCTTT.

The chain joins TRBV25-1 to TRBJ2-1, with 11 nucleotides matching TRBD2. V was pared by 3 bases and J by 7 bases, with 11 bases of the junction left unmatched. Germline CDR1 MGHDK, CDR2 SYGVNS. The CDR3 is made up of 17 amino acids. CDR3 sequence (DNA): TGTGCCAGCAGTGATACATTACTAGCGGGAGTAAGGAATGAGCAGTTCTTC. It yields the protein CASSDTLLAGVRNEQFF.

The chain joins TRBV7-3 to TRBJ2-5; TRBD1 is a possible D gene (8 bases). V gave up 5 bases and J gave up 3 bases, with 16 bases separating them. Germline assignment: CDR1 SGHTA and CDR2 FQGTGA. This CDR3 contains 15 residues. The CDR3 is CASSPHRGGEETQYF. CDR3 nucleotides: TGTGCCAGCAGCCCGCACAGGGGGGGCGAAGAGACCCAGTACTTC.

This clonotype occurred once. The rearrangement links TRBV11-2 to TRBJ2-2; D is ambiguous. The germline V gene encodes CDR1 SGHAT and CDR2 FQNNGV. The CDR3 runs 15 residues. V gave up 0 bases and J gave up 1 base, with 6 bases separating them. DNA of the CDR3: TGTGCCAGCAGCTTAGAGGGCAGGAACACCGGGGAGCTGTTTTTT. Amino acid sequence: CASSLEGRNTGELFF.

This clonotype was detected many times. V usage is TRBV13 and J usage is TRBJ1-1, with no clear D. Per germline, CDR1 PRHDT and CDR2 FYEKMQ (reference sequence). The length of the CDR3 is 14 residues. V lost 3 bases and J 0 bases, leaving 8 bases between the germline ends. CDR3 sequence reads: CASSLGVMNTEAFF. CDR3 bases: TGTGCCAGCAGCTTGGGAGTCATGAACACTGAAGCTTTCTTT.

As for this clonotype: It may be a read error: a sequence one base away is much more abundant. CDR3 region: CASSLVRLGVTDTQYF. In DNA form, the CDR3 reads TGCGCCAGCAGCCTCGTTCGCCTGGGGGTCACAGATACGCAGTATTTT. This chain links TRBV4-3 with TRBJ2-3; either TRBD1 or TRBD2 may fit D (5 bases each). Germline lookup yields CDR1 LGHNA and CDR2 YSLEER. V lost 4 bases, J lost 2 bases, and 16 bases lay in between. The CDR3 has 16 residues.

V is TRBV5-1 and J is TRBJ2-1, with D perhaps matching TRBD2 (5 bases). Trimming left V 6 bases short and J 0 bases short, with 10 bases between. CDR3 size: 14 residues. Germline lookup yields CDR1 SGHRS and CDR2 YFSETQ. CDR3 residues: CASTMGSSYNEQFF. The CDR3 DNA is TGCGCCAGCACCATGGGGAGCTCCTACAATGAGCAGTTCTTC.

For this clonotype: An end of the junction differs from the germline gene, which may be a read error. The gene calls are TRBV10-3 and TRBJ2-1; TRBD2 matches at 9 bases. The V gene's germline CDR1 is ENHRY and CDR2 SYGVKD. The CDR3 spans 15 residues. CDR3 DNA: TGTGCCAGCAGTGAAGACGGACTAGCGTACAATGAGCAGTTCTTC. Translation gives CASSEDGLAYNEQFF.

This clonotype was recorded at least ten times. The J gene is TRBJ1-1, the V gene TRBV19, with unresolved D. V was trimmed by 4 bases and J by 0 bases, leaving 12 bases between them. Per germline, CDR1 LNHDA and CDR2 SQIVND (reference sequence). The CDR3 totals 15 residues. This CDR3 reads CASSRENLMNTEAFF. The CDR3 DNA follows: TGTGCCAGTAGTAGGGAGAATTTGATGAACACTGAAGCTTTCTTT.

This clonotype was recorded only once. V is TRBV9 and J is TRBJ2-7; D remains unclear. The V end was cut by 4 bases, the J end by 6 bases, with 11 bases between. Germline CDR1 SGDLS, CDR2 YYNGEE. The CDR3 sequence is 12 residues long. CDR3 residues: CASSPASSEQYF. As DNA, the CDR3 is TGTGCCAGCAGCCCAGCGAGTAGCGAGCAGTACTTC.

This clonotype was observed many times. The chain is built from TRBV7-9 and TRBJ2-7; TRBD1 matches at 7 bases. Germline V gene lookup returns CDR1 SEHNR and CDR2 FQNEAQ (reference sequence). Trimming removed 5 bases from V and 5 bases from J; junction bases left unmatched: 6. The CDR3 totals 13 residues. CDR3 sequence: CASSTPGTDEQYF. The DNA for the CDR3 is TGTGCCAGCAGCACCCCCGGGACAGACGAGCAGTACTTC.

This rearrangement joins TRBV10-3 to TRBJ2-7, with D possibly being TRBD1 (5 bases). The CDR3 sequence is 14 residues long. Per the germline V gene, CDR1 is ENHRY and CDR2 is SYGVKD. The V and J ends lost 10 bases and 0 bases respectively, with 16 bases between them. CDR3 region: CATVGADSSYEQYF. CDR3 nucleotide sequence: TGTGCCACCGTAGGGGCTGACAGCTCCTACGAGCAGTACTTC.

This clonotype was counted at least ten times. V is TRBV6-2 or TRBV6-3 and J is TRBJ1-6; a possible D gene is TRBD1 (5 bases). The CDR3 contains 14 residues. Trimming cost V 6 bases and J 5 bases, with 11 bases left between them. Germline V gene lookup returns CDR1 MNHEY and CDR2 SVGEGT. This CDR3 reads CASSLRGDNSPLHF. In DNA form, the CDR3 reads TGTGCCAGCAGCTTAAGAGGGGATAATTCACCCCTCCACTTT.

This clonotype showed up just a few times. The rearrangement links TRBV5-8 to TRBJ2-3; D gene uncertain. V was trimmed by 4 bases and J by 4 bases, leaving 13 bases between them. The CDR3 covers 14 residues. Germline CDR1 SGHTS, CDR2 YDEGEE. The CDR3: CASSLRPGADTQYF. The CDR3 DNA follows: TGTGCCAGCAGCCTTCGCCCCGGTGCAGATACGCAGTATTTT. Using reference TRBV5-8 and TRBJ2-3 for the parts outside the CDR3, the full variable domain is EAGVTQSPTHLIKTRGQQATLRCSPISGHTSVYWYQQALGLGLQFLLWYDEGEERNRGNFPPRFSGRQFPNYSSELNVNALELEDSALYLCASSLRPGADTQYFGPGTRLTVL.

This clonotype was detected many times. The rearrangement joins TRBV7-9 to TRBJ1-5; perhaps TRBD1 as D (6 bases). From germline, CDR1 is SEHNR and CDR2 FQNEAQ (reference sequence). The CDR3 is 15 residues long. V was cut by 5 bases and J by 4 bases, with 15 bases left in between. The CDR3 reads CASSLAGTLNQPQHF. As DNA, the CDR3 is TGTGCCAGCAGCCTGGCCGGGACACTGAATCAGCCCCAGCATTTT. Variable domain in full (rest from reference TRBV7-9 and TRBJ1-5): DTGVSQNPRHKITKRGQNVTFRCDPISEHNRLYWYRQTLGQGPEFLTYFQNEAQLEKSRLLSDRFSAERPKGSFSTLEIQRTEQGDSAMYLCASSLAGTLNQPQHFGDGTRLSIL.

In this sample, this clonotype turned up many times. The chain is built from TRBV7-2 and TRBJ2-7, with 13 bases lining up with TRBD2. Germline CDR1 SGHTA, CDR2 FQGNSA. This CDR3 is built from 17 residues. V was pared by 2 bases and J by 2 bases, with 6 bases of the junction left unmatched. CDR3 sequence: CASSLTSTSGGAYEQYF. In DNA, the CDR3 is TGTGCCAGCAGCTTAACCTCCACTAGCGGGGGGGCCTACGAGCAGTACTTC.